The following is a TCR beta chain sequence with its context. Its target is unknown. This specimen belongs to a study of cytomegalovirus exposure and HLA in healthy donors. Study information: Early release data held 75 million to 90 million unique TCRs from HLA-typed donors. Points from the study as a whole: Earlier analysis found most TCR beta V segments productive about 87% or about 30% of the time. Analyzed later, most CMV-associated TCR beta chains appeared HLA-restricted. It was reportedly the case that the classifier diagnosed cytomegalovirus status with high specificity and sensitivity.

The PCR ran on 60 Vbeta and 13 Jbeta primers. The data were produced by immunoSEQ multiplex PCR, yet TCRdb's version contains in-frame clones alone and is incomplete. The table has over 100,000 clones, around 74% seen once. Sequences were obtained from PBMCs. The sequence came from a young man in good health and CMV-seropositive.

In DNA, the CDR3 is TGTGCCAGCAGCCGCCCGGGGGGGACTCAAGAGACCCAGTACTTC. Translation gives CASSRPGGTQETQYF. The V gene is TRBV7-9, the J gene TRBJ2-5, with 8 bases identical to TRBD2. The CDR3 totals 15 residues. V lost 5 bases, J lost 2 bases, and 7 bases stayed unmatched. In germline, CDR1 is SEHNR, CDR2 FQNEAQ (reference sequence). Together with reference TRBV7-9 and TRBJ2-5, the CDR3 gives the full variable domain: DTGVSQNPRHKITKRGQNVTFRCDPISEHNRLYWYRQTLGQGPEFLTYFQNEAQLEKSRLLSDRFSAERPKGSFSTLEIQRTEQGDSAMYLCASSRPGGTQETQYFGPGTRLLVL.